The source of this T cell receptor (beta chain) is a study of T cells in Graves' hyperthyroidism and ophthalmopathy. Researchers took RNA transcripts and amplified the TCR beta CDR3 regions from them. First-round RT-PCR of the TCR CDR3 relied on the HTBI primer set. TCRdb re-called the multiplex PCR reads through MiXCR, storing one row per CDR3 protein. This sample yields 350,000 to 400,000 distinct CDR3 sequences, of which about 16% are seen a single time; roughly 33% belongs to the top ten. V lost 7 bases to trimming and J lost 2 bases, with 15 bases between them. The CDR3 has 15 residues. Germline lookup yields CDR1 SGHAT and CDR2 FQNNGV. Patients counted as stable if ophthalmopathy did not develop within 18 months. In patients aged 18 to 65, hyperthyroidism was newly diagnosed, with duration under 2 months.

The source is a young woman with Graves' hyperthyroidism. The sequencing sample was made of blood. The rearrangement links TRBV11-2 to TRBJ2-1; D possibly corresponds to TRBD2 (5 bases). Here the CDR3 reads CASMRTGGAYNEQFF. The DNA of the CDR3 is TGTGCCAGCATGAGGACCGGAGGTGCCTACAATGAGCAGTTCTTC. The whole variable domain, remainder taken from reference TRBV11-2 and TRBJ2-1, is EAGVAQSPRYKIIEKRQSVAFWCNPISGHATLYWYQQILGQGPKLLIQFQNNGVVDDSQLPKDRFSAERLKGVDSTLKIQPAKLEDSAVYLCASMRTGGAYNEQFFGPGTRLTVL.